Sequencing of this T cell receptor (beta chain) was carried out in a study of blood T cell repertoires in COVID-19 (dated by TCRdb to 2020 to 2021). In terms of the full investigation: Samples from collaborators originated in the United States, Italy and Spain and spanned both the acute and convalescent phases of COVID-19. The repertoires were made available in a free public database intended to serve as a resource for research on the immune response to SARS-CoV-2. The samples were drawn from two sources: the first 160 participants of the ongoing ImmuneRACE study, and 1,200 or so subjects contributed by 6 global collaborators. Where available, HLA class I and class II types were taken from metadata supplied by the sample provider and were not determined by assay-based typing. The prospective study material was composed of cDNA or gDNA derived from T cells, B-cell-depleted T cells, or PBMCs. A de-identified subject ID, COVID-19 status, age in years and sex were almost always included in the sample metadata. Deeply sampled blood TCRbeta repertoires from subjects exposed to, actively infected with, or recovered from COVID-19 were included in the dataset. What the authors observed across the whole study: The quantity of clinical and demographic metadata differed by source and by participant and was supplied without curation.

Of note for this clone: This clone's antigen is unknown. Qualities for individual bases were not recorded, and no much larger clone is one base off.

The CDR3 holds 15 amino acids from the cysteine to the phenylalanine. Only CDR3 DNA is held: 45 bases, read in frame from base 1. Clipping removes 5 bases from V and 5 bases from J, with 7 as the unmatched junction base count. For CDR1 and CDR2, the germline V gene lists SGHTA and FQGNSA. The immunoSEQ Assay, a bias-controlled multiplex PCR, was used to amplify TCRbeta CDR3 regions from genomic DNA. The published analysis was carried out like this. Nucleated cell counts per sample were estimated from amplification of reference gene primers within the assay. To quantify the absolute abundance of each unique TCRbeta CDR3 rearrangement, sequence reads were collapsed and filtered. For each sample, productive Simpson clonality was calculated as the square root of Simpson's diversity index across productive rearrangements. Sourced from immuneACCESS, this table was stored by TCRdb with only in-frame sequences that have V and J called. A share of the clones is absent; for the studies checked, an unresolved V gene accounts for under half, and the remainder has no known explanation. V and J calls plus clone size are reproduced from that table; the DNA served to infer D and trimming. The sample table lists 210,000 or so clones, approximately 82% of them with a count of one. The ten biggest clones cover approximately 2.9% of the sample.

Collaborating institutions collected whole blood in K2EDTA tubes following their own protocols. Collaborator samples were shipped for TCRbeta analysis as frozen whole blood, isolated PBMCs, or DNA extracted from either sample type. Recombination linked TRBV7-2 to TRBJ1-5, and TRBD1 aligns with 9 junction nucleotides. This clonotype originated in a man aged 50 to 60 with active or convalescent COVID-19. The source material was peripheral blood. At the DNA level, the sequence is TGTGCCAGCAGCCAGACAGGGGGTCGTCATCAGCCCCAGCATTTT. Its protein product is CASSQTGGRHQPQHF.